These 25 T cell receptor beta chains came from one sample sequenced in a study of shared T cell receptors in the human thymus (dated by TCRdb to the early 2020s). Library generation was performed with the immunoSEQ multiplex PCR assay. TCRdb mirrors the immuneACCESS table, restricted to in-frame sequences. Some clones are absent from its copies; in checked studies, under half trace to an unresolved V gene, and the reason for the others is unknown. The sample table holds roughly 700,000 clones, of which 85% to 90% were seen once. 0.0095% to 0.011% of the sample goes to the ten largest clones. These data were also reused for a study on human thymus T cells.

The sequenced sample was thymocytes. The source of these receptors is a boy younger than two with a congenital heart defect. Donor details come from another sample of the same person, matched by shared clones.

This clone was seen more than once but under ten times. V is TRBV4-1 and J is TRBJ2-7; TRBD1 might be the D (6 bases). The CDR3 runs to 15 residues. V was clipped by 3 bases and J by 2 bases, with 14 bases between them. Per the germline V gene, CDR1 is MGHRA and CDR2 is YSYEKL. The CDR3 DNA sequence: TGCGCCAGCAGCCAGGTAAAGGACAGCACCTACGAGCAGTACTTC. It yields the protein CASSQVKDSTYEQYF.

The J gene is TRBJ2-7, the V gene TRBV10-3; 7 bases fit TRBD2. Per the germline V gene, CDR1 is ENHRY and CDR2 is SYGVKD. The CDR3 is made up of 15 amino acids. J gave up 3 bases and V 3 bases, and 8 bases lay outside the gene matches. As DNA, the CDR3 is TGTGCCATCAGTGAACCTAGCGGAAATCTCTACGAGCAGTACTTC. Translating gives CAISEPSGNLYEQYF.

This clone came up a few times. V usage is TRBV6-5 and J usage is TRBJ2-5; TRBD1 aligns across 7 bases. Germline V gene sequence: CDR1 MNHEY, CDR2 SVGAGI. CDR3 size: 13 residues. Trimming removed 4 bases from V and 6 bases from J; junction bases left unmatched: 5. The CDR3 protein is CASSFRQGKTQYF. For the CDR3, the DNA is TGTGCCAGCAGTTTCAGACAGGGCAAGACCCAGTACTTC.

This clone was seen once. The rearrangement joins TRBV5-1 to TRBJ2-7; 11 bases line up with TRBD2. With 5 bases clipped from V and 0 bases from J, the junction kept 1 base outside the gene matches. The length of the CDR3 is 14 residues. Germline lookup yields CDR1 SGHRS and CDR2 YFSETQ. CDR3 bases: TGCGCCAGCAGGGGACTAGCGGTCTCCTACGAGCAGTACTTC. This sequence encodes CASRGLAVSYEQYF.

V usage is TRBV27 and J usage is TRBJ2-7, with 7 bases matching TRBD1. Trimming took 0 bases from V and 8 from J; bases not matched to a gene: 28. Germline lookup yields CDR1 MNHEY and CDR2 SMNVEV (reference sequence). This CDR3 region has 21 residues. The CDR3 coding sequence is TGTGCCAGCAGTTTATCGTGGCCTGCTACCCTTCCCGGACAGGTAGTTAACAAGCAGTACTTC. Encoded protein: CASSLSWPATLPGQVVNKQYF.

The chain has TRBV30 and TRBJ2-5; no reliable D call. V was pared by 1 base and J by 4 bases, with 7 bases between. Germline CDR1 reads GTSNPN; CDR2 reads SVGIG (reference sequence). The CDR3 sequence is 12 residues long. The DNA for the CDR3 is TGTGCCTGGAGTGAAAGCGCAGAGACCCAGTACTTC. Translated: CAWSESAETQYF.

The rearrangement uses TRBV19 and TRBJ2-7, with D possibly being TRBD2 (6 bases). The V and J ends lost 3 bases and 2 bases respectively, with 11 bases between them. Germline CDR1 and CDR2: LNHDA and SQIVND (reference sequence). CDR3 length equals 14 residues. The CDR3 DNA reads TGTGCCAGTAGTATCCGGGAGAACACCTACGAGCAGTACTTC. Its protein product is CASSIRENTYEQYF.

This sequence joins TRBV4-2 and TRBJ2-7; 8 bases align to TRBD2. The germline CDR1 and CDR2 sequences are LGHNA and YNFKEQ. After removal of 2 bases from V and 4 bases from J, the junction contained 4 bases not matched to a gene. This CDR3 contains 14 residues. The CDR3 reads CASSQSGRVYEQYF. CDR3 nucleotides: TGTGCCAGCAGCCAAAGCGGGAGAGTGTACGAGCAGTACTTC.

The chain links TRBV21-1 to TRBJ2-7; the D segment call TRBD1 is taken from the table without a DNA check. TRBV21-1 is a pseudogene. This CDR3 is 10 amino acids long. The CDR3 coding sequence is TGTGCGACCAGGGTTTACGAGCAGTACTTC. Protein: CATRVYEQYF.

The chain carries TRBV6-5 and TRBJ1-6, with D possibly TRBD1 on 6 matching bases. The V gene's germline CDR1 is MNHEY and CDR2 SVGAGI. The V and J ends lost 2 bases and 10 bases respectively, with 15 bases between them. The CDR3 is made up of 15 amino acids. CDR3 residues: CASSYRTGRGSPLHF. The CDR3 DNA sequence: TGTGCCAGCAGTTACCGAACAGGGAGAGGATCACCCCTCCACTTT.

V and J are TRBV7-2 and TRBJ2-7, with D tentatively TRBD1 (6 bases). CDR1 SGHTA and CDR2 FQGNSA come from the germline V gene. The CDR3 consists of 16 residues. The V end was cut by 4 bases, the J end by 1 base, with 17 bases between. As DNA, the CDR3 is TGTGCCAGCAGCTCCCCCCACAGGGTAGGGTCCTACGAGCAGTACTTC. It specifies CASSSPHRVGSYEQYF.

This clone was seen once. The chain is built from TRBV7-2 and TRBJ2-3, with a weak D call TRBD2 (6 bases). The V end lost 3 bases, the J end lost 2 bases, and 18 bases lay between the germline ends. The CDR3 has 17 residues. In germline, CDR1 is SGHTA, CDR2 FQGNSA. The CDR3 sequence is CASSFRGDPNLTDTQYF. CDR3 nucleotide sequence: TGTGCCAGCAGCTTCCGCGGGGACCCTAATCTCACAGATACGCAGTATTTT.

The chain is built from TRBV4-3 and TRBJ2-1, with 7 bases fitting TRBD1. The CDR3 loop spans 14 amino acids. The germline V gene has CDR1 LGHNA and CDR2 YSLEER. V lost 4 bases, J lost 8 bases, and 8 bases stayed unmatched. The CDR3 loop reads CASSRDRAGDEQFF. As DNA, the CDR3 is TGCGCCAGCAGCCGCGACAGGGCCGGGGATGAGCAGTTCTTC.

The gene calls are TRBV5-1 and TRBJ2-1; 9 bases agree with TRBD2. The CDR3 has 15 amino acids. Germline V lookup: CDR1 SGHRS, CDR2 YFSETQ. Losses at the gene ends were 0 bases for V and 4 bases for J; bases not matched to a gene: 2. CDR3 sequence reads: CASSLERGAYNEQFF. CDR3 DNA: TGCGCCAGCAGCTTGGAGCGGGGGGCATACAATGAGCAGTTCTTC.

This chain uses TRBV27 with TRBJ2-7; 13 bases line up with TRBD2. J was trimmed by 4 bases and V by 5 bases; bases with no gene match: 8. The germline CDR1 and CDR2 sequences are MNHEY and SMNVEV (reference sequence). The length of the CDR3 is 16 residues. As DNA, the CDR3 is TGTGCCAGCAGTCCCCGGACTAGCGGGAGAAATTACGAGCAGTACTTC. Its translation is CASSPRTSGRNYEQYF.

This chain joins TRBV7-8 and TRBJ2-1; 16 positions agree with TRBD2. Germline V gene data show CDR1 as SGHVS and CDR2 as FQNEAQ. The length of the CDR3 is 16 residues. V lost 5 bases and J lost 7; bases outside the gene matches: 5. The CDR3 DNA reads as TGTGCCAGCAGCCCTGGGACTAGCGGGAGGGGTAATGAGCAGTTCTTC. It encodes CASSPGTSGRGNEQFF.

V usage is TRBV4-1 and J usage is TRBJ2-1; TRBD2 agrees at 10 bases. The CDR3 is made up of 16 amino acids. The V and J ends lost 3 bases and 8 bases, in that order; junction bases with no gene match: 10. From germline, CDR1 is MGHRA and CDR2 YSYEKL. CDR3 sequence: CASSHKGLARGDEQFF. CDR3 sequence (DNA): TGCGCCAGCAGCCATAAGGGACTAGCGAGAGGCGATGAGCAGTTCTTC.

The chain carries TRBV5-1 and TRBJ2-3, with TRBD2 matching 8 bases. Germline-derived CDR1 and CDR2 are SGHRS and YFSETQ. Trimming took 0 bases from V and 0 from J; bases not matched to a gene: 9. The CDR3 length is 18 residues. The CDR3 DNA reads as TGCGCCAGCAGCTTGGGACTAGCGCTAAGACCTAGCACAGATACGCAGTATTTT. Amino acids: CASSLGLALRPSTDTQYF.

V is TRBV28 and J is TRBJ2-5; D is possibly TRBD1 (5 bases). CDR3 length: 15 amino acids. Germline loops: CDR1 MDHEN, CDR2 SYDVKM. V was cut by 8 bases and J by 1 base, with 17 bases left in between. The CDR3 protein is CASEEQGSIQETQYF. The DNA for the CDR3 is TGTGCCAGCGAGGAGCAGGGATCGATCCAAGAGACCCAGTACTTC.

V is TRBV6-4 and J is TRBJ1-5; D not certain. V shed 6 bases and J shed 1 base, with 22 bases lying between them. Germline V gene sequence: CDR1 MRHNA, CDR2 SNTAGT. The CDR3 length is 18 residues. The CDR3 region is CASSPNKDEGRSNQPQHF. The CDR3, as DNA: TGTGCCAGCAGCCCGAACAAAGATGAGGGCAGGAGCAATCAGCCCCAGCATTTT.

The J gene is TRBJ2-1, the V gene TRBV6-5; 9 bases are shared with TRBD1. This CDR3 region has 15 residues. Per the germline V gene, CDR1 is MNHEY and CDR2 is SVGAGI. The V and J ends lost 2 bases and 5 bases, in that order; junction bases with no gene match: 4. CDR3 loop: CASSYRGQGNNEQFF. The CDR3 DNA sequence: TGTGCCAGCAGTTACAGGGGACAGGGTAACAATGAGCAGTTCTTC.

The chain recombines TRBV4-2 with TRBJ2-7, with 7 bases aligning to TRBD1. Germline lookup yields CDR1 LGHNA and CDR2 YNFKEQ. The CDR3 is made up of 17 amino acids. Germline trimming cut 0 bases from V and 3 bases from J; bases unmatched to any gene: 11. CDR3 amino acids: CASSQDRGTGVSYEQYF. The DNA for the CDR3 is TGTGCCAGCAGCCAAGACCGAGGCACAGGGGTGAGCTACGAGCAGTACTTC.

This clone has just one count. The rearrangement uses TRBV27 and TRBJ2-5; tentatively, D is TRBD1 (6 bases). This CDR3 has 16 amino acids. V gave up 0 bases and J gave up 5 bases, with 16 bases separating them. From germline, CDR1 is MNHEY and CDR2 SMNVEV (reference sequence). In DNA, the CDR3 is TGTGCCAGCAGTTTATCGGCCGGGACAATCGGGGAGACCCAGTACTTC. Translated: CASSLSAGTIGETQYF.

This sequence joins TRBV27 and TRBJ2-7; TRBD2 matches at 9 bases. J gave up 6 bases and V 3 bases, and 9 bases lay outside the gene matches. CDR1 is MNHEY and CDR2 is SMNVEV in the germline V gene (reference sequence). The CDR3 contains 15 residues. CDR3 bases: TGTGCCAGCAGTTTCTCCGGGACTAGCCCCTCCGAGCAGTACTTC. The encoded protein is CASSFSGTSPSEQYF.

The V gene is TRBV4-3, the J gene TRBJ1-1; 9 bases are a match to TRBD1. The CDR3 extends over 18 amino acids. V shed 1 base and J 1 base; nucleotides not matched to a gene: 10. Germline CDR1 LGHNA, CDR2 YSLEER. The CDR3 DNA sequence: TGCGCCAGCAGCCAAGGTCCCCGTGGACAGGGGAAGAACACTGAAGCTTTCTTT. Protein product: CASSQGPRGQGKNTEAFF.